A single sample is the source of the 20 T cell receptor beta chains below, sequenced in a study of long-term antiretroviral therapy in people with HIV. Version v3.0 of the immunoSEQ assay ran at survey level. TCRdb keeps only in-frame clones here, not all; method: immunoSEQ multiplex PCR. The sample has under 20,000 clones; around 74% are singletons. This specimen consisted of unsorted PBMCs, obtained approximately 2.1 years before starting antiretroviral therapy. Every receptor here comes from a man younger than 40 with HIV.

In DNA, the CDR3 is TGTGCCAGCAGCTTAGATTCCCAGGTTGGCGGCTACACCTTC. The encoded protein is CASSLDSQVGGYTF. The chain recombines TRBV11-2 with TRBJ1-2, with no clear D. Germline V CDR1 and CDR2: SGHAT, FQNNGV. Trimming left V 0 bases short and J 8 bases short, with 13 bases between. The CDR3 length is 14 residues.

The V gene is TRBV29-1, the J gene TRBJ1-1, with D unresolved. V lost 8 bases to trimming and J lost 1 base, with 5 bases between them. CDR1 SQVTM and CDR2 ANQGSEA come from the germline V gene. The CDR3 contains 10 residues. The CDR3 reads CSWGNTEAFF. The CDR3 bases are TGCAGCTGGGGGAACACTGAAGCTTTCTTT.

The gene calls are TRBV5-8 and TRBJ2-4; D gene ambiguous. Germline V CDR1 and CDR2: SGHTS, YDEGEE. The CDR3 contains 13 residues. The germline V and J ends were trimmed by 7 bases and 0 bases, with 8 bases remaining between them. The CDR3: CASPDLAKNIQYF. CDR3 coding DNA: TGTGCCAGCCCGGACCTAGCCAAAAACATTCAGTACTTC.

This clone was observed a handful of times. The rearrangement links TRBV4-1 to TRBJ2-7; the D gene is possibly TRBD2 (6 bases). Germline V gene lookup returns CDR1 MGHRA and CDR2 YSYEKL. The CDR3 has 15 residues. The V and J ends lost 0 bases and 4 bases respectively, with 13 bases between them. As DNA, the CDR3 is TGCGCCAGCAGCCAAGATAGGGGACTTTCTTACGAGCAGTACTTC. Translated: CASSQDRGLSYEQYF.

V is TRBV10-3 and J is TRBJ2-3; TRBD2 agrees at 11 bases. Trimming at V came to 5 bases and at J to 0 bases, leaving 1 base not matched to a gene. Germline V lookup: CDR1 ENHRY, CDR2 SYGVKD. This CDR3 comprises 15 residues. DNA of the CDR3: TGTGCCATCAGTTGGACTAGCGGGAGCACAGATACGCAGTATTTT. Translating it yields CAISWTSGSTDTQYF.

The chain joins TRBV18 to TRBJ2-7, with TRBD2 matching over 12 bases. V lost 3 bases, J lost 1 base, and 7 bases stayed unmatched. Looked up from germline, CDR1 is KGHSH and CDR2 is LQKENI. The CDR3 covers 17 residues. The CDR3 sequence: CASSPPTTSGGSYEQYF. The CDR3 DNA follows: TGTGCCAGCTCACCTCCTACGACTAGCGGGGGTTCCTACGAGCAGTACTTC. Based on the CDR3 plus reference TRBV18 and TRBJ2-7, the full variable domain is NAGVMQNPRHLVRRRGQEARLRCSPMKGHSHVYWYRQLPEEGLKFMVYLQKENIIDESGMPKERFSAEFPKEGPSILRIQQVVRGDSAAYFCASSPPTTSGGSYEQYFGPGTRLTVT.

The CDR3 is CATNPGMGYEQYF. The DNA for the CDR3 is TGTGCCACCAATCCAGGGATGGGCTACGAGCAGTACTTC. The V call is TRBV15, the J call TRBJ2-7, with a tentative D call TRBD1 (5 bases). Trimming took off 7 bases at V and 3 bases at J, with 13 bases between the two ends. In germline, CDR1 is LNHNV, CDR2 YYDKDF (reference sequence). The CDR3 consists of 13 residues.

This clone was recorded a few times. The rearrangement joins TRBV5-1 to TRBJ1-2; unclear D gene. CDR3 length equals 14 residues. The ends were cut back, 1 base at V and 0 bases at J, with 7 bases in the middle. Germline V gene sequence: CDR1 SGHRS, CDR2 YFSETQ. The CDR3 region is CASSLLESNYGYTF. The CDR3 DNA reads TGCGCCAGCAGCTTGTTGGAGTCTAACTATGGCTACACCTTC.

The chain has TRBV19 and TRBJ2-6; 8 bases are a match to TRBD1. The CDR3 runs 17 residues. Germline trimming cut 9 bases from V and 1 base from J; bases unmatched to any gene: 11. Germline CDR1 and CDR2: LNHDA and SQIVND (reference sequence). The CDR3 region is CASTTGAKTSGANVLTF. CDR3 bases: TGTGCCAGCACGACAGGGGCCAAAACTTCTGGGGCCAACGTCCTGACTTTC.

This chain connects TRBV30 to TRBJ2-7; tentatively, D is TRBD2 (6 bases). The CDR3 has 15 amino acids. V was cut by 4 bases and J by 5 bases, with 21 bases left in between. Looked up from germline, CDR1 is GTSNPN and CDR2 is SVGIG (reference sequence). CDR3 sequence: CAWTALGRKRDEQYF. DNA of the CDR3: TGTGCCTGGACCGCACTGGGCCGAAAGCGGGACGAGCAGTACTTC.

This clone is medium-sized. This rearrangement joins TRBV14 to TRBJ2-4; D call uncertain. There are 12 residues in the CDR3. With 0 bases removed from V and 9 bases from J, the gap between germline ends came to 6 bases. Per germline, CDR1 SGHDN and CDR2 FVKESK. CDR3 residues: CASSQDRTIQYF. The CDR3 DNA sequence: TGTGCCAGCAGCCAAGATAGGACCATTCAGTACTTC.

J is TRBJ2-1 and V is TRBV6-5; no clear D. Trimming took off 5 bases at V and 8 bases at J, with 13 bases between the two ends. Germline CDR1 is MNHEY and CDR2 is SVGAGI. This CDR3 contains 13 residues. CDR3: CASSPVVGDEQFF. The CDR3 DNA reads TGTGCCAGCAGTCCGGTCGTTGGGGATGAGCAGTTCTTC.

V and J are TRBV10-3 and TRBJ2-3; 9 bases agree with TRBD2. Per germline, CDR1 ENHRY and CDR2 SYGVKD. The junction had 6 bases not matched to a gene; V was cut back by 7 bases and J by 4 bases. The length of the CDR3 is 14 residues. CDR3 in amino acids: CAIKQRGVADTQYF. The CDR3 coding sequence is TGTGCCATCAAGCAGCGGGGGGTCGCAGATACGCAGTATTTT.

V and J are TRBV5-1 and TRBJ2-6; possibly TRBD1 or TRBD2 for D (5 bases each). The CDR3 consists of 19 residues. Per the germline V gene, CDR1 is SGHRS and CDR2 is YFSETQ. The V gene lost 4 bases and the J gene lost 1 base, with 21 bases spanning the gap. This CDR3 reads CASSPSRGAPFSGANVLTF. The DNA for the CDR3 is TGCGCCAGCAGCCCCTCCCGGGGCGCTCCCTTTTCTGGGGCCAACGTCCTGACTTTC.

This clone has a handful of counts. The chain joins TRBV19 to TRBJ2-1; 7 bases map to TRBD1. J gave up 7 bases and V 3 bases, and 12 bases lay outside the gene matches. CDR1 is LNHDA and CDR2 is SQIVND in the germline V gene (reference sequence). The CDR3 contains 16 residues. In DNA, the CDR3 is TGTGCCAGTAGTATGAAAGGGGGCGTGATCCCTAATGAGCAGTTCTTC. This codes for CASSMKGGVIPNEQFF.

This clone appeared a single time. This chain joins TRBV27 and TRBJ2-1; 8 bases fit TRBD1. Unmatched junction bases numbered 18, after V lost 7 bases and J lost 7 bases. The germline gives CDR1 MNHEY, CDR2 SMNVEV (reference sequence). The CDR3 is 17 amino acids. The CDR3 spells CASTLGTGPFYLNEQFF. DNA of the CDR3: TGTGCCAGCACCCTGGGGACAGGACCCTTCTATTTGAATGAGCAGTTCTTC.

The chain uses TRBV10-1 and TRBJ2-1; 14 nucleotides match TRBD2. The CDR3 loop spans 15 amino acids. V lost 7 bases, J lost 4 bases, and 3 bases stayed unmatched. Germline V gene sequence: CDR1 WNHNN, CDR2 SYGVQD (reference sequence). The CDR3 bases are TGCGCCAGCACCAGACTAGCGGGGGGGTACAATGAGCAGTTCTTC. The encoded protein is CASTRLAGGYNEQFF.

The chain recombines TRBV7-9 with TRBJ2-7; D not certain. V lost 4 bases and J lost 4, with 5 bases in between. Germline-derived CDR1 and CDR2 are SEHNR and FQNEAQ (reference sequence). This CDR3 spans 11 amino acids. CDR3 sequence (DNA): TGTGCCAGCAGCTCCGCGTACGAGCAGTACTTC. This encodes CASSSAYEQYF.

This clone has a single count. V usage is TRBV15 and J usage is TRBJ2-3; possibly TRBD1 or TRBD2 for D (5 bases each). The CDR3 totals 11 residues. Trimming took off 8 bases at V and 8 bases at J, with 11 bases between the two ends. The V gene's germline CDR1 is LNHNV and CDR2 YYDKDF (reference sequence). The CDR3 protein is CATRGDGTQYF. DNA of the CDR3: TGTGCCACCCGGGGCGATGGTACGCAGTATTTT.

J is TRBJ2-2 and V is TRBV27; the D gene could be TRBD1 or TRBD2 (6 bases each). Deletions cut 7 bases from V and 4 bases from J, with 22 bases between. The CDR3 is 17 amino acids. Germline V CDR1 and CDR2: MNHEY, SMNVEV (reference sequence). DNA for the CDR3: TGTGCCAGCATCCGTACGATGGGTAGGGGGGCCACCGGGGAGCTGTTTTTT. Residues: CASIRTMGRGATGELFF.